The entry below describes one TCR beta chain. Its antigen remains unknown. This sample stems from a study of cytomegalovirus exposure and HLA in healthy donors. Across the study: There were about 86 million unique TCRs (from HLA-typed donors) in an early data release.

Whole-study findings and limits: Many donors carried some public TCRs, although rarity characterized most TCR sequences. Within an earlier analysis, most TCR beta V segments proved productive either about 87% or about 30% of the time.

Germline loops: CDR1 SGHTA, CDR2 FQGNSA. The CDR3 covers 13 residues. The J segment lost 5 bases and the V segment lost 10 bases, leaving 4 bases of the junction unmatched. Primers for the PCR totalled 60 Vbeta and 13 Jbeta. Original methodology: Unique TCR beta chains numbered approximately 80 million in a later analysis, with about 9.9 million shared. Generated by immunoSEQ multiplex PCR, the TCRdb table keeps only in-frame clones and is missing some. The V and J calls and clone size are taken from that table; D and trimming were inferred from the DNA. The table includes about 100,000 clones, 75% to 85% detected once.

The sequencing sample was made of PBMCs. The receptor was isolated from a woman aged 40-49 years in good health and CMV-seronegative. This sequence joins TRBV7-2 and TRBJ2-5; 13 nucleotides line up with TRBD2. CDR3 loop: CATGLAGVETQYF. The CDR3 region has the DNA TGTGCCACCGGACTAGCGGGAGTCGAGACCCAGTACTTC.